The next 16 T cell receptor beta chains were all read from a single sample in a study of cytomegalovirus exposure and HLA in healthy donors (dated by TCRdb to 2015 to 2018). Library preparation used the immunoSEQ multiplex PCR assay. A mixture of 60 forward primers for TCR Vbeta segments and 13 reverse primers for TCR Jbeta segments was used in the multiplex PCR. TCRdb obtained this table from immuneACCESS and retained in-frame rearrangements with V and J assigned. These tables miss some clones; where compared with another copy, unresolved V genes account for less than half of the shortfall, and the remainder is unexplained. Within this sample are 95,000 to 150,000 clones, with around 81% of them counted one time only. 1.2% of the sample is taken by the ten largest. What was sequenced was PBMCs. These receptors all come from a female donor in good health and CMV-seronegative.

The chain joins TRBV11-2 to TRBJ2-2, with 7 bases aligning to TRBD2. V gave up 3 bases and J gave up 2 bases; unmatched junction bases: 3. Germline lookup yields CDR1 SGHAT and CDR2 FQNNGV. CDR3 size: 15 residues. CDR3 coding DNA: TGTGCCAGCAGCTTTCAGGGACTAAACACCGGGGAGCTGTTTTTT. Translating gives CASSFQGLNTGELFF.

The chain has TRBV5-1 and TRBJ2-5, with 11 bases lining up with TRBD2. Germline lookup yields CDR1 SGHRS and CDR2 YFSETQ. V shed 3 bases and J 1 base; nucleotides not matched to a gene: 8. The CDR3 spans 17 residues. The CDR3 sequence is CASSSGQGTSGQETQYF. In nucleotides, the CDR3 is TGCGCCAGCAGCTCGGGGCAAGGGACTAGCGGCCAAGAGACCCAGTACTTC.

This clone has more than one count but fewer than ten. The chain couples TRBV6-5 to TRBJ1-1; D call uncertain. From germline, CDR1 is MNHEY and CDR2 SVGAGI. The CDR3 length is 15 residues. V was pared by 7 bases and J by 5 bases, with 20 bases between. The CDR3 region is CASNTAAGGRTEAFF. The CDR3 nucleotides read TGTGCCAGCAATACGGCAGCGGGAGGGAGGACTGAAGCTTTCTTT.

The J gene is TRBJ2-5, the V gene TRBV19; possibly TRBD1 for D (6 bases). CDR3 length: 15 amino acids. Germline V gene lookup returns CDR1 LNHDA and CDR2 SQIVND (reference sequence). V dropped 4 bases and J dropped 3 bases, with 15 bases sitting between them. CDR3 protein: CASSRTGRGEETQYF. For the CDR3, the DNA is TGTGCCAGTAGTAGGACGGGCAGGGGAGAAGAGACCCAGTACTTC.

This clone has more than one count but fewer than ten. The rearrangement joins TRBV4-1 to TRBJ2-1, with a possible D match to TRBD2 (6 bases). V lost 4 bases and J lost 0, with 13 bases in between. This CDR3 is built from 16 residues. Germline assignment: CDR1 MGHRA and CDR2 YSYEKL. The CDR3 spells CASSPFAGSSYNEQFF. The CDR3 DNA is TGCGCCAGCAGCCCCTTTGCGGGGAGCTCCTACAATGAGCAGTTCTTC.

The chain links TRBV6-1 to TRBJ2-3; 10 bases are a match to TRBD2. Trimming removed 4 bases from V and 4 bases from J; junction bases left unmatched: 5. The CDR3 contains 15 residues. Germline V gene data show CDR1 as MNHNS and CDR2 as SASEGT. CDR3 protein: CASSVNLAGADTQYF. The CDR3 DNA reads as TGTGCCAGCAGTGTAAACCTAGCGGGAGCAGATACGCAGTATTTT.

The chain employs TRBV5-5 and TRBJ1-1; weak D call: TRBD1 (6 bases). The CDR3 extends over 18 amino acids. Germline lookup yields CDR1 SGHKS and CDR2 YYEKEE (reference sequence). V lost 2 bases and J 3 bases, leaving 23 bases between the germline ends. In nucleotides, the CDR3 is TGTGCCAGCAGCTTTTCGGCTAACAGGGTGTTAACGGACACTGAAGCTTTCTTT. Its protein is CASSFSANRVLTDTEAFF.

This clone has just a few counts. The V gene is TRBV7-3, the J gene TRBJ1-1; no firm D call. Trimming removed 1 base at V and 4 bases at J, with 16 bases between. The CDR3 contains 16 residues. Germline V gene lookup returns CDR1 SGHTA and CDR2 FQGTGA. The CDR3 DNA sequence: TGTGCCAGCAGCTTAAACGCGCCAGGAGGATCCACTGAAGCTTTCTTT. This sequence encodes CASSLNAPGGSTEAFF.

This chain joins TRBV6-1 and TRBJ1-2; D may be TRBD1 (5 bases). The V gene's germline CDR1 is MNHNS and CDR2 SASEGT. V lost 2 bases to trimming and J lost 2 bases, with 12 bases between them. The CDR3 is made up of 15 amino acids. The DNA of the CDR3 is TGTGCCAGCAGTGAACCGCAGGACACCAACTATGGCTACACCTTC. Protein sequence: CASSEPQDTNYGYTF.

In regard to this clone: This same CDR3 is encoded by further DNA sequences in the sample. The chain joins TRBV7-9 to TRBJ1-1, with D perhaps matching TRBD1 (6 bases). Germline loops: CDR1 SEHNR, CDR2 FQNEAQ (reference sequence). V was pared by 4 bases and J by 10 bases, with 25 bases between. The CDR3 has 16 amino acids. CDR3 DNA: TGTGCCAGCAGCTCATCAAATGGGGGGGCGCTGAGTAGAGCTTTCTTT. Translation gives CASSSSNGGALSRAFF.

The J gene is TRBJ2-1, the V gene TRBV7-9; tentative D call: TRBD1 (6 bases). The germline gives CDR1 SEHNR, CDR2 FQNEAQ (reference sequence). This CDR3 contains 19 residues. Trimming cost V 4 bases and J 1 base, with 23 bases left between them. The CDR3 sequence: CASSSKPSGPRGSYNEQFF. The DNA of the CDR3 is TGTGCCAGCAGCTCGAAGCCTTCCGGGCCCAGGGGATCCTACAATGAGCAGTTCTTC. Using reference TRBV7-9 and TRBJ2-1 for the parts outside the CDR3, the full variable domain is DTGVSQNPRHKITKRGQNVTFRCDPISEHNRLYWYRQTLGQGPEFLTYFQNEAQLEKSRLLSDRFSAERPKGSFSTLEIQRTEQGDSAMYLCASSSKPSGPRGSYNEQFFGPGTRLTVL.

CDR3 sequence: CAWINRGSETQYF. CDR3 DNA sequence: TGTGCCTGGATAAACAGGGGCTCGGAGACCCAGTACTTC. This sequence joins TRBV30 and TRBJ2-5, with 7 bases fitting TRBD1. Per the germline V gene, CDR1 is GTSNPN and CDR2 is SVGIG (reference sequence). Trimming at V came to 4 bases and at J to 5 bases, leaving 7 bases not matched to a gene. The CDR3 covers 13 residues.

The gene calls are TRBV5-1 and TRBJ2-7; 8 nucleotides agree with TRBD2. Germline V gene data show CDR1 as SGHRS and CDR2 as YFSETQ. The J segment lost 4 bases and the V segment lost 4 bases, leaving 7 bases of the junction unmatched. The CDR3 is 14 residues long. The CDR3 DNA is TGCGCCAGCAGCGGCGGGGGGTCTAGGTACGAGCAGTACTTC. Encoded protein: CASSGGGSRYEQYF.

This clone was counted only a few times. The CDR3 spells CASSIRTSGVNEQFF. The CDR3 region has the DNA TGTGCCAGTAGTATAAGGACTAGCGGGGTCAATGAGCAGTTCTTC. The rearrangement links TRBV19 to TRBJ2-1; 12 nucleotides agree with TRBD2. V lost 2 bases and J lost 6; bases outside the gene matches: 2. Per the germline V gene, CDR1 is LNHDA and CDR2 is SQIVND (reference sequence). The CDR3 is made up of 15 amino acids.

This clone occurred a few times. In nucleotides, the CDR3 is TGTGCCAGCAACTCCCAGGGGACTAGCGGGAGCTACGAGCAGTACTTC. Amino acid sequence: CASNSQGTSGSYEQYF. The chain has TRBV28 and TRBJ2-7; 14 bases agree with TRBD2. The CDR3 is 16 residues long. Germline CDR1 and CDR2: MDHEN and SYDVKM. Trimming took 7 bases from V and 3 from J; bases not matched to a gene: 8.

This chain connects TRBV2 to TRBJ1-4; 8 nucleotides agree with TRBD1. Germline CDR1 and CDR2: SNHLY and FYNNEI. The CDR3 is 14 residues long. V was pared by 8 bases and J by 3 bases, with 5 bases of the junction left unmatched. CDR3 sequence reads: CASGRQGSNEKLFF. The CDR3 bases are TGTGCCAGCGGACGACAGGGGTCTAATGAAAAACTGTTTTTT.